Included here is one T cell receptor (beta chain) sequence, with context. No antigen is known for it. These data come from a study of multiple sclerosis patients with progressive multifocal leukoencephalopathy. The assay was run at survey level. TCRdb's copy holds only in-frame clones and misses some; the assay was immunoSEQ multiplex PCR. The sample consists of approximately 31,000 clones, approximately 90% of them appearing once. General study results and limits: Lower normalized Shannon entropy suggested reduced TRB diversity in most PML patients.

The time point denotes: before natalizumab initiation. The T0 samples predate the first natalizumab infusion. V dropped 5 bases and J dropped 4; count of bases not matched to a gene: 17. The CDR3 extends over 18 amino acids. Germline V gene data show CDR1 as SEHNR and CDR2 as FQNEAQ (reference sequence). Sequences were obtained from PBMCs. This chain links TRBV7-9 with TRBJ2-1, with TRBD2 matching 7 bases. The sequence derives from a human donor with multiple sclerosis. The chain's CDR3 is CASSQSTSRSSAYNEQFF. The CDR3 DNA is TGTGCCAGCAGCCAATCGACTAGCCGTAGTTCTGCGTACAATGAGCAGTTCTTC.